The 15 T cell receptor beta chains reported below all come from one sample, sequenced in a study of T cells in Graves' hyperthyroidism and ophthalmopathy. RNA transcripts served as the template for amplifying TCR beta CDR3 regions. The primer set for the first-round RT-PCR of the TCR CDR3 was HTBI. MiXCR, run by TCRdb on the multiplex PCR reads, gives a single entry per CDR3 protein. The profile shows hundreds of thousands of distinct CDR3 sequences, roughly 46% of them singletons. Sequencing used peripheral blood or thyroid tissue (not recorded which). The receptors stem from an adult man with Graves' disease, either hyperthyroidism or ophthalmopathy (not recorded which).

This clonotype showed up just a few times. V is TRBV7-2 and J is TRBJ1-2, with unresolved D. V was cut by 6 bases and J by 6 bases, with 17 bases left in between. This CDR3 is built from 14 residues. CDR1 and CDR2 from the germline V gene are SGHTA and FQGNSA. CDR3 in amino acids: CASSLPSRSNGYTF. The CDR3 DNA reads as TGTGCCAGCAGTTTACCCTCTCGGTCCAATGGCTACACCTTC.

The J gene is TRBJ1-1, the V gene TRBV12-3 or TRBV12-4, with D possibly being TRBD1 (6 bases). V was clipped by 2 bases and J by 1 base, with 11 bases between them. This CDR3 has 15 residues. The CDR3 DNA follows: TGTGCCAGCAGTTTAACAGGGAGGGGGAACACTGAAGCTTTCTTT. It translates to CASSLTGRGNTEAFF.

J is TRBJ1-1 and V is TRBV7-6; D is uncertain. The CDR3 has 16 amino acids. Per germline, CDR1 SGHVS and CDR2 FNYEAQ. Deletions cut 6 bases from V and 6 bases from J, with 23 bases between. CDR3 DNA: TGTGCCAGCAGTCTAAAAGAATGGGGTGGTACGGCTGAAGCTTTCTTT. Encoded protein: CASSLKEWGGTAEAFF.

The J gene is TRBJ2-5, the V gene TRBV7-9; 8 nucleotides line up with TRBD1. This CDR3 contains 13 residues. Trimming took 6 bases from V and 4 from J; bases not matched to a gene: 4. Germline lookup yields CDR1 SEHNR and CDR2 FQNEAQ (reference sequence). This CDR3 reads CASSVDRGETQYF. CDR3 nucleotide sequence: TGTGCCAGCAGTGTAGACAGGGGAGAGACCCAGTACTTC.

The chain employs TRBV7-9 and TRBJ1-2, with TRBD1 as a possible D gene (6 bases). V lost 2 bases and J lost 2, with 21 bases in between. In germline, CDR1 is SEHNR, CDR2 FQNEAQ (reference sequence). This CDR3 region has 18 residues. CDR3 coding DNA: TGTGCCAGCAGCTTATATCTGGGGGGCGCCCAACAAAACTATGGCTACACCTTC. Residues: CASSLYLGGAQQNYGYTF. Based on the CDR3 plus reference TRBV7-9 and TRBJ1-2, the full variable domain is DTGVSQNPRHKITKRGQNVTFRCDPISEHNRLYWYRQTLGQGPEFLTYFQNEAQLEKSRLLSDRFSAERPKGSFSTLEIQRTEQGDSAMYLCASSLYLGGAQQNYGYTFGSGTRLTVV.

The chain links TRBV2 to TRBJ1-1; D is uncertain. Trimming removed 4 bases from V and 8 bases from J, with 14 bases in between. Germline V gene sequence: CDR1 SNHLY, CDR2 FYNNEI. The CDR3 loop spans 13 amino acids. The CDR3 sequence: CASSGLGGLEAFF. In nucleotides, the CDR3 is TGTGCCAGCAGTGGGCTGGGTGGCCTGGAAGCTTTCTTT.

The genes are TRBV9 and TRBJ2-7; 9 bases match TRBD2. Germline lookup yields CDR1 SGDLS and CDR2 YYNGEE. The V segment lost 3 bases and the J segment 5 bases; nucleotides outside the gene matches: 9. This CDR3 has 15 amino acids. In DNA, the CDR3 is TGTGCCAGCAGCGATGCCGGGACTAGCCTCGACGAGCAGTACTTC. It translates to CASSDAGTSLDEQYF.

The chain combines TRBV13 with TRBJ1-5; D uncertain. The CDR3 runs to 15 residues. The germline V gene has CDR1 PRHDT and CDR2 FYEKMQ (reference sequence). The V and J ends lost 5 bases and 0 bases respectively, with 11 bases between them. The CDR3 coding sequence is TGTGCCAGCAGCCATGGACGGTCTAGCAATCAGCCCCAGCATTTT. It specifies CASSHGRSSNQPQHF.

The genes are TRBV15 and TRBJ1-5; TRBD1 is a possible D gene (5 bases). The ends were cut back, 8 bases at V and 4 bases at J, with 12 bases in the middle. Germline CDR1 is LNHNV and CDR2 is YYDKDF (reference sequence). The CDR3 totals 13 residues. CDR3 in amino acids: CATDRDVNQPQHF. DNA for the CDR3: TGTGCCACCGACCGGGACGTTAATCAGCCCCAGCATTTT.

This clonotype turned up a few times. The gene calls are TRBV2 and TRBJ2-7; the match to TRBD2 covers 7 bases. The CDR3 totals 16 residues. V shed 0 bases, J shed 6 bases, and the junction held 11 bases outside the gene matches. CDR1 SNHLY and CDR2 FYNNEI come from the germline V gene. As DNA, the CDR3 is TGTGCCAGCAGTGAAGCGCTTGGGGGGGGATTTCGCGAGCAGTACTTC. It translates to CASSEALGGGFREQYF. The full variable domain, rest sourced from reference TRBV2 and TRBJ2-7, is EPEVTQTPSHQVTQMGQEVILRCVPISNHLYFYWYRQILGQKVEFLVSFYNNEISEKSEIFDDQFSVERPDGSNFTLKIRSTKLEDSAMYFCASSEALGGGFREQYFGPGTRLTVT.

The chain has TRBV5-4 and TRBJ1-5, with D maybe TRBD1 (6 bases). V was clipped by 5 bases and J by 1 base, with 13 bases between them. Germline CDR1 and CDR2: SGHNT and YYREEE (reference sequence). This CDR3 is 15 amino acids long. Written as DNA, the CDR3 is TGTGCCAGCAGTTCCGCGACAGGAAGCAATCAGCCCCAGCATTTT. Protein: CASSSATGSNQPQHF. Full variable domain (remainder filled in from reference TRBV5-4 and TRBJ1-5): ETGVTQSPTHLIKTRGQQVTLRCSSQSGHNTVSWYQQALGQGPQFIFQYYREEENGRGNFPPRFSGLQFPNYSSELNVNALELDDSALYLCASSSATGSNQPQHFGDGTRLSIL.

Comments on this clonotype: Being one base from a much bigger clone, this may be a read error. The J gene is TRBJ2-5, the V gene TRBV7-6; D could derive from TRBD1 or TRBD2 (6 bases each). Germline lookup yields CDR1 SGHVS and CDR2 FNYEAQ. The CDR3 is 15 residues long. The CDR3 region is CASGLGSTGGGTQYF. As DNA, the CDR3 is TGTGCCAGCGGCTTAGGGAGTACAGGAGGGGGGACCCAGTACTTC.

In its sample, this clonotype was seen many times. This rearrangement joins TRBV25-1 to TRBJ1-6, with 7 bases matching TRBD1. Germline V gives CDR1 MGHDK, CDR2 SYGVNS. The length of the CDR3 is 15 residues. The trim removed 10 bases at V and 9 bases at J, leaving 15 bases unmatched. CDR3 sequence (DNA): TGTGCCACTTCTCCCCTAGACAGGGAGGCTTCACCCCTCCACTTT. As protein: CATSPLDREASPLHF.

CDR3 sequence reads: CASSVTGRADGYTF. In nucleotides, the CDR3 is TGTGCCAGCAGTGTTACAGGGAGGGCGGATGGCTACACCTTC. The chain couples TRBV25-1 to TRBJ1-2; maybe TRBD1 (6 bases). Germline values: CDR1 MGHDK, CDR2 SYGVNS. V lost 4 bases, J lost 6 bases, and 15 bases lay in between. The CDR3 runs 14 residues.

This clonotype was counted only a few times. CDR3 sequence: CSARGTEANYGYTF. CDR3 coding DNA: TGCAGTGCTAGAGGCACAGAAGCTAACTATGGCTACACCTTC. The chain carries TRBV20-1 and TRBJ1-2; D is unresolved. The CDR3 totals 14 residues. Germline V gene data show CDR1 as DFQATT and CDR2 as SNEGSKA (reference sequence). Trimming stripped 1 base from V and 0 bases from J, with 9 bases between.